Presented here are 21 T cell receptor beta chains from one specimen sequenced in a study of blood T cell repertoires in COVID-19. Measured with immunoSEQ multiplex PCR; TCRdb has only the in-frame clones, and not every one. The repertoire holds about 210,000 clones, with 92% as singletons. Material for sequencing was peripheral blood. The receptors here all came from a man aged 25-45 years with acute or convalescent COVID-19.

This rearrangement joins TRBV12-3 or TRBV12-4 to TRBJ1-2, with D possibly being TRBD1 (5 bases). The CDR3 spans 13 residues. The V and J ends lost 9 bases and 6 bases respectively, with 17 bases between them. The CDR3 sequence is CASHLGGSHGYTF. CDR3 nucleotides: TGTGCCAGTCACTTGGGGGGTTCCCATGGCTACACCTTC.

This chain joins TRBV6-4 and TRBJ2-2; a weak D match, TRBD1 (5 bases). The CDR3 has 14 amino acids. The V end was cut by 6 bases, the J end by 1 base, with 9 bases between. The germline V gene encodes CDR1 MRHNA and CDR2 SNTAGT. The CDR3, as DNA: TGTGCCAGCAGCTCGACAGAGAACACCGGGGAGCTGTTTTTT. Encoded protein: CASSSTENTGELFF.

The rearrangement joins TRBV5-4 to TRBJ2-5; D may be TRBD2 (5 bases). Per the germline V gene, CDR1 is SGHNT and CDR2 is YYREEE (reference sequence). Trimming removed 4 bases at V and 2 bases at J, with 18 bases between. CDR3 size: 16 residues. The CDR3 protein is CASSLGGGVSQETQYF. DNA for the CDR3: TGTGCCAGCAGCCTAGGAGGAGGTGTCTCTCAAGAGACCCAGTACTTC.

This chain uses TRBV14 with TRBJ2-7, with TRBD1 as a possible D gene (5 bases). From germline, CDR1 is SGHDN and CDR2 FVKESK. The length of the CDR3 is 13 residues. Trimming pared 6 bases from V and 5 bases from J, leaving 14 bases between. This chain's CDR3 is CASRQNAGNEQYF. The CDR3, as DNA: TGTGCCAGCAGACAAAACGCAGGGAACGAGCAGTACTTC.

The V and J genes are TRBV19 and TRBJ1-5, with D possibly matching TRBD1 (5 bases). The CDR3 totals 15 residues. Germline CDR1 reads LNHDA; CDR2 reads SQIVND (reference sequence). The V end was cut by 3 bases, the J end by 4 bases, with 13 bases between. The CDR3 coding sequence is TGTGCCAGTAGTATCCTCCAGGGCCTAAATCAGCCCCAGCATTTT. Its protein product is CASSILQGLNQPQHF. Full variable domain (remainder filled in from reference TRBV19 and TRBJ1-5): DGGITQSPKYLFRKEGQNVTLSCEQNLNHDAMYWYRQDPGQGLRLIYYSQIVNDFQKGDIAEGYSVSREKKESFPLTVTSAQKNPTAFYLCASSILQGLNQPQHFGDGTRLSIL.

V gene TRBV7-8 combines with J gene TRBJ1-2; 7 nucleotides agree with TRBD1. The germline V gene has CDR1 SGHVS and CDR2 FQNEAQ. V lost 1 base to trimming and J lost 6 bases; unmatched junction nucleotides: 8. CDR3 length: 15 residues. The CDR3 protein is CASSLDNRGFDGYTF. CDR3 in DNA: TGTGCCAGCAGCTTAGATAACAGGGGATTCGATGGCTACACCTTC.

V gene TRBV5-1 combines with J gene TRBJ2-3; no reliable D call. This CDR3 has 12 residues. Germline assignment: CDR1 SGHRS and CDR2 YFSETQ. With 4 bases removed from V and 2 bases from J, the gap between germline ends came to 5 bases. The CDR3 bases are TGCGCCAGCAGCCAACACACAGATACGCAGTATTTT. Its translation is CASSQHTDTQYF.

The chain employs TRBV2 and TRBJ1-1; TRBD1 agrees at 7 bases. Germline assignment: CDR1 SNHLY and CDR2 FYNNEI. The junction had 10 bases not matched to a gene; V was cut back by 8 bases and J by 7 bases. The CDR3 loop spans 13 amino acids. CDR3 residues: CASHRQGGVEAFF. In DNA form, the CDR3 reads TGTGCCAGCCATAGACAGGGTGGGGTTGAAGCTTTCTTT.

The V and J genes are TRBV4-2 and TRBJ2-7; 7 nucleotides agree with TRBD2. Trimming took 1 base from V and 3 from J; bases not matched to a gene: 9. The CDR3 covers 16 residues. The germline V gene encodes CDR1 LGHNA and CDR2 YNFKEQ. CDR3: CASSQGAGLGGYEQYF. In DNA form, the CDR3 reads TGTGCCAGCAGCCAAGGAGCGGGATTAGGTGGCTACGAGCAGTACTTC.

The rearrangement uses TRBV7-2 and TRBJ2-1, with a weak D call TRBD1 (7 bases). This CDR3 is 15 amino acids long. Germline values: CDR1 SGHTA, CDR2 FQGNSA. V lost 1 base to trimming and J lost 8 bases, with 15 bases between them. The CDR3 DNA reads as TGTGCCAGCAGCTTAGTCAGGAGGGGGCTGGATGAGCAGTTCTTC. It codes for CASSLVRRGLDEQFF.

The chain carries TRBV19 and TRBJ1-2, with TRBD1 matching over 9 bases. This CDR3 comprises 14 residues. V shed 5 bases, J shed 2 bases, and the junction held 3 bases outside the gene matches. The germline V gene encodes CDR1 LNHDA and CDR2 SQIVND (reference sequence). The CDR3 region is CASSWTGVNYGYTF. The CDR3, as DNA: TGTGCCAGTAGTTGGACAGGGGTGAACTATGGCTACACCTTC.

V is TRBV4-2 and J is TRBJ1-3; D not resolved. CDR1 and CDR2 from the germline V gene are LGHNA and YNFKEQ. This CDR3 has 12 residues. V was cut by 4 bases and J by 7 bases, with 8 bases left in between. CDR3 sequence reads: CASSPSRNTIYF. As DNA, the CDR3 is TGTGCCAGCAGCCCTAGCCGGAACACCATATATTTT.

This clone was seen a single time. The gene calls are TRBV27 and TRBJ2-1; D is unclear. The V gene's germline CDR1 is MNHEY and CDR2 SMNVEV (reference sequence). CDR3 size: 15 residues. V was cut by 6 bases and J by 0 bases, with 12 bases left in between. The CDR3 loop reads CASRPDWSSYNEQFF. The CDR3 DNA follows: TGTGCCAGCAGACCCGACTGGAGCTCCTACAATGAGCAGTTCTTC.

This CDR3 is CASSSRLAGLNTGELFF. The CDR3 region has the DNA TGTGCCAGCAGCTCCCGACTAGCGGGGTTGAACACCGGGGAGCTGTTTTTT. The chain uses TRBV7-8 and TRBJ2-2; 11 bases line up with TRBD2. With 4 bases clipped from V and 1 base from J, the junction kept 5 bases outside the gene matches. Germline V lookup: CDR1 SGHVS, CDR2 FQNEAQ. The CDR3 totals 17 residues.

This clone has a handful of counts. The chain combines TRBV12-3 or TRBV12-4 with TRBJ2-1; D gene unclear. Trimming left V 3 bases short and J 4 bases short, with 7 bases between. The CDR3 has 13 residues. CDR3 in DNA: TGTGCCAGCAGTTTGAACAGTTACAATGAGCAGTTCTTC. It encodes CASSLNSYNEQFF.

The J gene is TRBJ2-7, the V gene TRBV19; a weak D match, TRBD2 (5 bases). The CDR3 covers 12 residues. Germline V gene lookup returns CDR1 LNHDA and CDR2 SQIVND (reference sequence). DNA of the CDR3: TGTGCTTCGTCTCCGGGGATCTACGAGCAGTACTTC. Translated: CASSPGIYEQYF.

The J gene is TRBJ1-1, the V gene TRBV19; TRBD1 aligns across 11 bases. The CDR3 has 14 amino acids. J lost 6 bases, V lost 7 bases, and 7 bases had no gene match. The germline CDR1 and CDR2 sequences are LNHDA and SQIVND (reference sequence). The CDR3 nucleotides read TGTGCCAGTACTCTCGGGACAGGGGGACCTGAAGCTTTCTTT. Translation gives CASTLGTGGPEAFF.

The J gene is TRBJ2-7, the V gene TRBV2, with TRBD2 matching over 10 bases. The CDR3 runs 17 residues. Losses at the gene ends were 4 bases for V and 0 bases for J; bases not matched to a gene: 9. Germline V gene data show CDR1 as SNHLY and CDR2 as FYNNEI. The CDR3: CASSVFTSGALSYEQYF. CDR3 nucleotides: TGTGCCAGCAGTGTTTTTACTAGCGGGGCGCTCTCCTACGAGCAGTACTTC.

The chain is built from TRBV27 and TRBJ1-1, with D unresolved. Germline-derived CDR1 and CDR2 are MNHEY and SMNVEV (reference sequence). The CDR3 covers 15 residues. Deletions cut 3 bases from V and 4 bases from J, with 15 bases between. The CDR3 DNA reads TGTGCCAGCAGTTTGGGGAGGGATCGGGTCACTGAAGCTTTCTTT. This encodes CASSLGRDRVTEAFF.

This rearrangement joins TRBV5-1 to TRBJ2-3, with D possibly TRBD1 on 6 matching bases. The CDR3 contains 14 residues. The V gene lost 0 bases and the J gene lost 2 bases, with 7 bases spanning the gap. Per germline, CDR1 SGHRS and CDR2 YFSETQ. Here the CDR3 DNA reads TGCGCCAGCAGCTTGGGGACAGTCACAGATACGCAGTATTTT. Translation: CASSLGTVTDTQYF. The variable domain in full, completed from reference TRBV5-1 and TRBJ2-3, reads KAGVTQTPRYLIKTRGQQVTLSCSPISGHRSVSWYQQTPGQGLQFLFEYFSETQRNKGNFPGRFSGRQFSNSRSEMNVSTLELGDSALYLCASSLGTVTDTQYFGPGTRLTVL.

The V gene is TRBV4-1, the J gene TRBJ1-5; tentative D call: TRBD1 (6 bases). This CDR3 is 17 amino acids long. V was pared by 1 base and J by 4 bases, with 17 bases between. Germline V gene sequence: CDR1 MGHRA, CDR2 YSYEKL. The CDR3 loop reads CASSQARTGLGNQPQHF. In nucleotides, the CDR3 is TGCGCCAGCAGCCAAGCTAGAACAGGGTTAGGGAATCAGCCCCAGCATTTT.